The 12 T cell receptor beta chains in this list originate from one sample, sequenced in a study of T cell repertoires in cytomegalovirus infection. These TCRs' antigens remain unknown. TCRdb itself ran the reads through MiXCR, one entry per CDR3 protein. The data contain about 330,000 distinct CDR3 sequences, approximately 35% of them singletons. The sample here was cultured PBMCs, taken from culture after CMV antigen stimulation. The receptor source for this set is a human donor in good health (CMV status not recorded). Some clones in this sample may be carry-over from other donors' samples.

The chain couples TRBV28 to TRBJ2-6; no clear D gene. The CDR3 is 15 residues long. V was shortened by 3 bases and J by 0 bases, with 6 bases between the two germline ends. Germline V gene data show CDR1 as MDHEN and CDR2 as SYDVKM. CDR3 sequence (DNA): TGTGCCAGCAGTTTTGGCAGCTCTGGGGCCAACGTCCTGACTTTC. Amino acid sequence: CASSFGSSGANVLTF.

The chain uses TRBV5-8 and TRBJ1-2; 7 bases are a match to TRBD1. The CDR3 totals 14 residues. V shed 6 bases, J shed 7 bases, and the junction held 12 bases outside the gene matches. Germline V lookup: CDR1 SGHTS, CDR2 YDEGEE. CDR3 in DNA: TGTGCCAGCACCGATCAGACAGGGTTAGGTGGCTACACCTTC. Its protein product is CASTDQTGLGGYTF.

This clonotype was seen a handful of times. This chain connects TRBV11-2 to TRBJ2-1; D uncertain. V lost 3 bases and J 2 bases, leaving 14 bases between the germline ends. This CDR3 is built from 16 residues. Germline V lookup: CDR1 SGHAT, CDR2 FQNNGV. DNA of the CDR3: TGTGCCAGCAGCTTTTTCTCCAGCAGTACCTACAATGAGCAGTTCTTC. Protein product: CASSFFSSSTYNEQFF.

In regard to this clonotype: In this CDR3 the conserved last residue, phenylalanine or tryptophan, is missing, so a read error is likely. The chain has TRBV20-1 and TRBJ1-5; D may be TRBD1 (6 bases). Germline CDR1 DFQATT, CDR2 SNEGSKA (reference sequence). The CDR3 is made up of 21 amino acids. Trimming shortened V by 3 bases and J by 2 bases, and 32 bases separated the two germline ends. DNA of the CDR3: TGCAGTGCTAGTGCGAGTCCCAGCCAACAGAAAGGGGGATCGGGCAATCAGCCCCAGCATGTT. Translation gives CSASASPSQQKGGSGNQPQHV.

The rearrangement uses TRBV19 and TRBJ1-2, with D unclear. The CDR3 runs to 14 residues. Germline V gene data show CDR1 as LNHDA and CDR2 as SQIVND (reference sequence). Trimming cost V 7 bases and J 3 bases, with 15 bases left between them. CDR3 sequence reads: CASMRLGGHYGYTF. The CDR3 DNA is TGTGCCAGTATGCGGTTGGGAGGACACTATGGCTACACCTTC.

The genes are TRBV4-1 and TRBJ2-4, with TRBD2 as a possible D gene (5 bases). CDR1 is MGHRA and CDR2 is YSYEKL in the germline V gene. Trimming removed 1 base from V and 0 bases from J, with 13 bases in between. The CDR3 runs 17 residues. Written as DNA, the CDR3 is TGCGCCAGCAGCCAAGTGGGGAGAGAACTAGCCAAAAACATTCAGTACTTC. Encoded protein: CASSQVGRELAKNIQYF.

V and J are TRBV19 and TRBJ1-2; D is perhaps TRBD1 (5 bases). The CDR3 sequence is 12 residues long. Germline V CDR1 and CDR2: LNHDA, SQIVND (reference sequence). The germline V and J ends were trimmed by 3 bases and 8 bases, with 10 bases remaining between them. CDR3 DNA sequence: TGTGCCAGTAGTATCTCAAGGGGCGGCTACACCTTC. Protein product: CASSISRGGYTF.

The rearrangement joins TRBV7-8 to TRBJ1-3, with D maybe TRBD1 (5 bases). The CDR3 loop spans 14 amino acids. Germline values: CDR1 SGHVS, CDR2 FQNEAQ. V lost 5 bases, J lost 4 bases, and 12 bases lay in between. Here the CDR3 DNA reads TGTGCCAGCAGCCCGCCAAGGGGCGGAAACACCATATATTTT. Residues: CASSPPRGGNTIYF.

This clonotype has just a few counts. The rearrangement joins TRBV27 to TRBJ1-1; 7 bases line up with TRBD1. The V segment lost 1 base and the J segment 7 bases; nucleotides outside the gene matches: 6. CDR1 and CDR2 (germline): MNHEY, SMNVEV (reference sequence). This CDR3 contains 14 residues. In nucleotides, the CDR3 is TGTGCCAGCAGTTTATTATCCCGGGACAGTGAAGCTTTCTTT. It translates to CASSLLSRDSEAFF.

This clonotype was seen a handful of times. The chain has TRBV7-9 and TRBJ1-3, with D tentatively TRBD1 (5 bases). CDR3 length: 15 residues. The germline V gene encodes CDR1 SEHNR and CDR2 FQNEAQ (reference sequence). Trimming removed 5 bases from V and 2 bases from J, with 13 bases in between. The CDR3 DNA sequence: TGTGCCAGCAGCGTGGTGGGGGAACCTGGAAACACCATATATTTT. Its translation: CASSVVGEPGNTIYF. The full variable domain, completed using reference TRBV7-9 and TRBJ1-3, is DTGVSQNPRHKITKRGQNVTFRCDPISEHNRLYWYRQTLGQGPEFLTYFQNEAQLEKSRLLSDRFSAERPKGSFSTLEIQRTEQGDSAMYLCASSVVGEPGNTIYFGEGSWLTVV.

This clonotype has at least ten counts. The chain links TRBV19 to TRBJ1-5, with D uncertain. Germline V CDR1 and CDR2: LNHDA, SQIVND (reference sequence). This CDR3 has 16 amino acids. The germline V and J ends were trimmed by 6 bases and 0 bases, with 15 bases remaining between them. The CDR3: CASRSAQLSSNQPQHF. CDR3 nucleotide sequence: TGTGCCAGTAGGTCGGCCCAGCTTTCTAGCAATCAGCCCCAGCATTTT.

This clonotype was counted between two and nine times. The chain employs TRBV19 and TRBJ1-5, with D hard to call. From germline, CDR1 is LNHDA and CDR2 SQIVND (reference sequence). This CDR3 is built from 13 residues. The V and J ends lost 3 bases and 5 bases respectively, with 8 bases between them. The CDR3 loop reads CASSIGRDQPQHF. The CDR3 nucleotides read TGTGCCAGTAGTATCGGTCGGGATCAGCCCCAGCATTTT.